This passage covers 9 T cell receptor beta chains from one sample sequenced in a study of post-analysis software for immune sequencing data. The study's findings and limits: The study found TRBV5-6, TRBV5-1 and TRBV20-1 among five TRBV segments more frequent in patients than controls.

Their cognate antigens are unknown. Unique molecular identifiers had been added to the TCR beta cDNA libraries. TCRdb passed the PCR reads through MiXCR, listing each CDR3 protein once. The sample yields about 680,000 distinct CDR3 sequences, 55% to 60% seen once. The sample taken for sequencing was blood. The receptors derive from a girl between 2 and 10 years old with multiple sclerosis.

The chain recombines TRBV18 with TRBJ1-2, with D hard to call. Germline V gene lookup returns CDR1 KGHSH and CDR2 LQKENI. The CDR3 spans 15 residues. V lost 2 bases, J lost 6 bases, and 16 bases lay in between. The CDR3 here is CASSPKGAGTDGYTF. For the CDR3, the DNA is TGTGCCAGCTCACCAAAGGGCGCGGGTACTGATGGCTACACCTTC.

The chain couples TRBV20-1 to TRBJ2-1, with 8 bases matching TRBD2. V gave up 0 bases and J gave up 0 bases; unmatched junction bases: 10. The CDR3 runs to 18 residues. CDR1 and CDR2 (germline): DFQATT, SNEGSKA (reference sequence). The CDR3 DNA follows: TGCAGTGCTAGAGAGCCCCGACTAGCGACTAACTCCTACAATGAGCAGTTCTTC. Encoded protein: CSAREPRLATNSYNEQFF.

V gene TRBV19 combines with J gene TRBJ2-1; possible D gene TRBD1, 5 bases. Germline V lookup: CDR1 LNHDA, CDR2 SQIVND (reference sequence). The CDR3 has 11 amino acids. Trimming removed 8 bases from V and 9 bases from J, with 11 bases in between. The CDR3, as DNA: TGTGCCAGTGAGACAAGGGGTGAGCAGTTCTTC. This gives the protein CASETRGEQFF.

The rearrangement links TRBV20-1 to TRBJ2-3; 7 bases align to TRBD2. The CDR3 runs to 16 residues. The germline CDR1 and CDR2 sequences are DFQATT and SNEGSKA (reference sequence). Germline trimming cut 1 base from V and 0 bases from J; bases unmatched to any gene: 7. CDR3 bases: TGCAGTGCTAGAGGGGCTAGCGGATCTAGCACAGATACGCAGTATTTT. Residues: CSARGASGSSTDTQYF.

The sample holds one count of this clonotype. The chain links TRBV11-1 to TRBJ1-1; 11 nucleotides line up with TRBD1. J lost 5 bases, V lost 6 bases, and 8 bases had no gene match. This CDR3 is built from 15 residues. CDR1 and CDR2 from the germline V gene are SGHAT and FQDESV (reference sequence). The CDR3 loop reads CASRARGQGATEAFF. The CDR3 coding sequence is TGTGCCAGCAGAGCCCGCGGACAGGGGGCTACTGAAGCTTTCTTT. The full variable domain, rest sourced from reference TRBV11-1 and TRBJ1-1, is EAEVAQSPRYKITEKSQAVAFWCDPISGHATLYWYRQILGQGPELLVQFQDESVVDDSQLPKDRFSAERLKGVDSTLKIQPAELGDSAMYLCASRARGQGATEAFFGQGTRLTVV.

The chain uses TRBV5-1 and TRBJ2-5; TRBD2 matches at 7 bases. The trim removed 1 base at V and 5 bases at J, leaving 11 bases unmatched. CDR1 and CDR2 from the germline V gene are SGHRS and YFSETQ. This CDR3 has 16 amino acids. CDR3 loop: CASSLREASPGETQYF. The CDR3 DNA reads TGCGCCAGCAGCTTGCGGGAGGCCTCCCCGGGGGAGACCCAGTACTTC.

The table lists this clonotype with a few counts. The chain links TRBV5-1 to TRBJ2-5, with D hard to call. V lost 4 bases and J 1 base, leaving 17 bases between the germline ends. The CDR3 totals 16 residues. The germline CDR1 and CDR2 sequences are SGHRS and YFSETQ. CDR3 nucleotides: TGCGCCAGCAGCCTGGACGCAACCAGAAGCCAAGAGACCCAGTACTTC. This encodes CASSLDATRSQETQYF.

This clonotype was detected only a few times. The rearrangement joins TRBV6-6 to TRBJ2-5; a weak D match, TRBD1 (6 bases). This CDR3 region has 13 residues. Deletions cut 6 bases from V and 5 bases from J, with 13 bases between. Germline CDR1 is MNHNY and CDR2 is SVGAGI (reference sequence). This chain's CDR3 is CASSHPQGETQYF. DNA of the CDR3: TGTGCCAGCAGCCACCCCCAGGGGGAGACCCAGTACTTC.

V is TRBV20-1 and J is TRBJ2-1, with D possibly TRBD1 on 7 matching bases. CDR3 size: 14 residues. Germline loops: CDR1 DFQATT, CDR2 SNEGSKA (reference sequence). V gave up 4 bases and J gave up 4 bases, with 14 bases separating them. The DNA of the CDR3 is TGCAGTGCTACACGACAGGGAGGTTACAATGAGCAGTTCTTC. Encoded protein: CSATRQGGYNEQFF.